This T cell receptor beta chain was identified in a study of regulatory T cells in long-lasting Graves disease. Background on the study: Patients with new Graves' disease had used antithyroid drugs below 3 months. Broader study findings: Favoring TRBV28, TRBJ1-2 and TRBJ2-5 was a feature seen in persistent disease.

The time point is: newly diagnosed GD, antithyroid drugs for less than 3 months. The authors made the TCR library using RNA they extracted from PBMCs. Staff took approximately 9.9 milliliters of peripheral blood and put it into EDTA tubes. Assembly of TCR beta libraries relied on iRepertoire HTBI primers together with Arm-PCR of CDR3 regions. One entry per CDR3 protein, called by TCRdb with MiXCR from the multiplex PCR reads. There are fewer than 350,000 distinct CDR3 sequences in the sample; 18% occur only once, and about 40% lies in the top ten. This clonotype has a count of ten or more. The antigen remains undetermined. V lost 4 bases and J lost 7; bases outside the gene matches: 8. This CDR3 spans 14 amino acids. Germline V gives CDR1 LGHNT, CDR2 FRNRAP.

The rearrangement joins TRBV12-5 to TRBJ2-5, with 8 bases matching TRBD1. The sample in question was peripheral blood mononuclear cells (PBMCs), obtained at new diagnosis, from a patient treated with antithyroid drugs. This clonotype originated in a female donor with Graves disease. Here the CDR3 reads CASGSGGARGTQYF. Here the CDR3 DNA reads TGTGCTAGTGGTTCAGGGGGCGCAAGGGGGACCCAGTACTTC.